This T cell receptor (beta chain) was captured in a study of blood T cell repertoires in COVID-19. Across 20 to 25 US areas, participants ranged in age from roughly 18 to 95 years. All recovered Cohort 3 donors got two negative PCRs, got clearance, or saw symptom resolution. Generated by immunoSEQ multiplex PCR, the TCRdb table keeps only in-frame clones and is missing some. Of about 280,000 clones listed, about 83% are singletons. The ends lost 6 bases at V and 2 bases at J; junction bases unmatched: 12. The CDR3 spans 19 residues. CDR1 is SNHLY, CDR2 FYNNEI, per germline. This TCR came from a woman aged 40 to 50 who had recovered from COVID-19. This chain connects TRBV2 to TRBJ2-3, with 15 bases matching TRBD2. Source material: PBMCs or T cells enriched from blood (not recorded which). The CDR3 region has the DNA TGTGCCAGCAGAGGTCCGGGACTAGCGGGAGGCCCTTCCACAGATACGCAGTATTTT. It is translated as CASRGPGLAGGPSTDTQYF. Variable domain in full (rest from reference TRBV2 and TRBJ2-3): EPEVTQTPSHQVTQMGQEVILRCVPISNHLYFYWYRQILGQKVEFLVSFYNNEISEKSEIFDDQFSVERPDGSNFTLKIRSTKLEDSAMYFCASRGPGLAGGPSTDTQYFGPGTRLTVL.